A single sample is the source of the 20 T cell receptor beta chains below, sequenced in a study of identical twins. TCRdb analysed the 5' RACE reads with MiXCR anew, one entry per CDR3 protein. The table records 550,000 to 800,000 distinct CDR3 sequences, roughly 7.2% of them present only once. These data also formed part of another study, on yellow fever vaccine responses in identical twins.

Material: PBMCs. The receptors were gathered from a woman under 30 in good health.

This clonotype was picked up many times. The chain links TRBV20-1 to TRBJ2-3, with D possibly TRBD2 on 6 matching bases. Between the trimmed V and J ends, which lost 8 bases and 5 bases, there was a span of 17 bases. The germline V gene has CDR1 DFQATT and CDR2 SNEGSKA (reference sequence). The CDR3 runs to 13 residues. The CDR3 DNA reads TGCAGTTCCCTAGCGAGGGCGAAAGATACGCAGTATTTT. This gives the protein CSSLARAKDTQYF.

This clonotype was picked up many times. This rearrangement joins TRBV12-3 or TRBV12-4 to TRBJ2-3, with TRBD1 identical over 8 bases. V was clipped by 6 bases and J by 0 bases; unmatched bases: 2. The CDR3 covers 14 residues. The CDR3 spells CASSRQGSTDTQYF. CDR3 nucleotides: TGTGCCAGCAGCCGACAGGGGAGCACAGATACGCAGTATTTT.

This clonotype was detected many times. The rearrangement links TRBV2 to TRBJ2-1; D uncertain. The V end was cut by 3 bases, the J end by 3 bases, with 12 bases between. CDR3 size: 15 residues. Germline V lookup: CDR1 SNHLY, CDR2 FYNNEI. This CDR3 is CASSDFRDGYNEQFF. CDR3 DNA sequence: TGTGCCAGCAGTGATTTTCGAGACGGCTACAATGAGCAGTTCTTC.

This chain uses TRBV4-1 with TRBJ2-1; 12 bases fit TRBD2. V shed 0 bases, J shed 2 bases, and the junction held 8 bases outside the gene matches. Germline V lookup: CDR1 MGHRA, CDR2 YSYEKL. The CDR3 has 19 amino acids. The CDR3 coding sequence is TGCGCCAGCAGCCAAGATGGTCTAGCGGGGGGGGCCCCCTACAATGAGCAGTTCTTC. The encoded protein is CASSQDGLAGGAPYNEQFF.

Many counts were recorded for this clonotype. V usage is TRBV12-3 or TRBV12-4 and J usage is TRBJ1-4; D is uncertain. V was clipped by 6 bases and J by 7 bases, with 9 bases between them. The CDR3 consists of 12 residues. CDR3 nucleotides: TGTGCCAGCAGCCCCCTCGGTGAAAAACTGTTTTTT. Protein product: CASSPLGEKLFF.

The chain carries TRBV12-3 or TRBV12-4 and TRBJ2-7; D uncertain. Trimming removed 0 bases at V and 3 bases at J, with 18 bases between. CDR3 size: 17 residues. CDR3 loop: CASSLASTAAFGYEQYF. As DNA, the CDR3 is TGTGCCAGCAGTTTAGCGTCGACGGCTGCGTTCGGCTACGAGCAGTACTTC.

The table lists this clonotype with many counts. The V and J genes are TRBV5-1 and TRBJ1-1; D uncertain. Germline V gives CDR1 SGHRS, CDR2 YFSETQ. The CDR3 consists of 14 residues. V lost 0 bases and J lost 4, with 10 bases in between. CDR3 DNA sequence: TGCGCCAGCAGCTTGGGGGAGGTGGTCACTGAAGCTTTCTTT. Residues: CASSLGEVVTEAFF.

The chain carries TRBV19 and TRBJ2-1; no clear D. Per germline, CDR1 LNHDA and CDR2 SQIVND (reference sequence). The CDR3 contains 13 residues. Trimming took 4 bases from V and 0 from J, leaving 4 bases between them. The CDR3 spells CASSTNSYNEQFF. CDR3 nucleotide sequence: TGTGCCAGTAGTACCAACTCCTACAATGAGCAGTTCTTC.

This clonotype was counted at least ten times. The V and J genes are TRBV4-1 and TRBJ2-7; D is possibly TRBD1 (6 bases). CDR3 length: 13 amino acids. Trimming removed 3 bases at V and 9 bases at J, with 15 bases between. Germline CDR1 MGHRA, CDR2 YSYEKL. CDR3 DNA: TGCGCCAGCAGCCAGACCCAGGGGCTTTGGCAGTACTTC. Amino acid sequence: CASSQTQGLWQYF.

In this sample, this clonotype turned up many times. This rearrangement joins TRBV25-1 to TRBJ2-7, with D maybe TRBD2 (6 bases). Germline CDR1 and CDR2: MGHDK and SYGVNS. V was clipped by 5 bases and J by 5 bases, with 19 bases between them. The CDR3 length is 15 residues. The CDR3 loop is CASSPPAGWKNEQYF. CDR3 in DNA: TGTGCCAGCAGTCCCCCCGCGGGATGGAAGAACGAGCAGTACTTC.

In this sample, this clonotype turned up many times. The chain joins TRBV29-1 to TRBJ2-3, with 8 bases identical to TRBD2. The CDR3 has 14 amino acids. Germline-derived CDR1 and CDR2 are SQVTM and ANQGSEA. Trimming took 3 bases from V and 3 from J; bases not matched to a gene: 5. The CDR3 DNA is TGCAGCGTTGATGGCGGGGGGCCGACAGATACGCAGTATTTT. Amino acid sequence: CSVDGGGPTDTQYF.

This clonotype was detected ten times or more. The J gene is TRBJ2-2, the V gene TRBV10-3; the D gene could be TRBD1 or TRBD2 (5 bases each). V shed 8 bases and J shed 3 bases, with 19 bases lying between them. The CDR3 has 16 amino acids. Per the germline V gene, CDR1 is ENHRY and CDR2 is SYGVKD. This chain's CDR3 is CAIGDPGPPDTGELFF. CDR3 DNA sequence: TGTGCCATCGGGGACCCGGGACCCCCAGACACCGGGGAGCTGTTTTTT.

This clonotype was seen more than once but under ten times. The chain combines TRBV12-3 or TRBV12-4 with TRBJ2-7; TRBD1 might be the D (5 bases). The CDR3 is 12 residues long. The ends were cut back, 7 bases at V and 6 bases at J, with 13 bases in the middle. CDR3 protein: CASTQGVGEQYF. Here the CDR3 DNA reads TGTGCCAGCACCCAGGGCGTAGGCGAGCAGTACTTC.

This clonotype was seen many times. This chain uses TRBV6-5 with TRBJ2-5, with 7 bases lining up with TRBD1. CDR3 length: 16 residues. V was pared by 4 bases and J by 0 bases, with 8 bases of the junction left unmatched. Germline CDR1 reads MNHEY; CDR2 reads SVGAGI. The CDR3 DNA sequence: TGTGCCAGCAGTTCCTTGACAGGGATGAACCAAGAGACCCAGTACTTC. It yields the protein CASSSLTGMNQETQYF.

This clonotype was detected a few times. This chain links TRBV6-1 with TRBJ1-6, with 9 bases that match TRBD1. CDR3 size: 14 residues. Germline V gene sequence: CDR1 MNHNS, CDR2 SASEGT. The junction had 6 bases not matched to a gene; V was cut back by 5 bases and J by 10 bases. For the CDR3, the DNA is TGTGCCAGCAGTACGACAGGGGGGAAATCACCCCTCCACTTT. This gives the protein CASSTTGGKSPLHF.

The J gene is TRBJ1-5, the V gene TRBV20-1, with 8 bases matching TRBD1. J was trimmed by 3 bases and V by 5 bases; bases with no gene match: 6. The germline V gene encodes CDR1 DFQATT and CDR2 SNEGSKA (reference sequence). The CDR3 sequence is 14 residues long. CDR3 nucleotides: TGCAGTGCTGGGACAGGCTTTACCAATCAGCCCCAGCATTTT. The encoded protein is CSAGTGFTNQPQHF.

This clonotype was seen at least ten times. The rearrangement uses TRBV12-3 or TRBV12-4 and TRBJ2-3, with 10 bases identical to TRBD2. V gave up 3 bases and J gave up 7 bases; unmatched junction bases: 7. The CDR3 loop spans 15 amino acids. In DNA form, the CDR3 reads TGTGCCAGCAGTTTTGGGAGCGGGGGGGCTTATACGCAGTATTTT. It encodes CASSFGSGGAYTQYF.

The CDR3 protein is CASSLIADGDMNTEAFF. The DNA for the CDR3 is TGTGCCAGCAGCTTAATAGCGGATGGAGACATGAACACTGAAGCTTTCTTT. V and J are TRBV7-6 and TRBJ1-1; D not certain. The CDR3 length is 17 residues. The V and J ends lost 2 bases and 0 bases respectively, with 16 bases between them. The germline V gene has CDR1 SGHVS and CDR2 FNYEAQ. The entire variable domain, with the rest obtained from reference TRBV7-6 and TRBJ1-1, is as follows: GAGVSQSPRYKVTKRGQDVALRCDPISGHVSLYWYRQALGQGPEFLTYFNYEAQQDKSGLPNDRFSAERPEGSISTLTIQRTEQRDSAMYRCASSLIADGDMNTEAFFGQGTRLTVV.

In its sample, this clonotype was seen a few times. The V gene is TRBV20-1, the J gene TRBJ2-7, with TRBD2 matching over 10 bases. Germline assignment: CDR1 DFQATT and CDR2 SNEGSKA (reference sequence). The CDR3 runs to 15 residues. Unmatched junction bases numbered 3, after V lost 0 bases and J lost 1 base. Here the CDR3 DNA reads TGCAGTGCTAGAGATCTAGCGGGAGTGTCCTACGAGCAGTACTTC. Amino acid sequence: CSARDLAGVSYEQYF.

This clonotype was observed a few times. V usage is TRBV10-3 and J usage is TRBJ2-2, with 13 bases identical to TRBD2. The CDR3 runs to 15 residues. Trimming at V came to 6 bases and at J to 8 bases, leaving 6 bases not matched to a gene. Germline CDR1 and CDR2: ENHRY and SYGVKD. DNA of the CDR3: TGTGCCATCAGCAAAGGACTAGCGGGAGAAGGGGAGCTGTTTTTT. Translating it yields CAISKGLAGEGELFF.